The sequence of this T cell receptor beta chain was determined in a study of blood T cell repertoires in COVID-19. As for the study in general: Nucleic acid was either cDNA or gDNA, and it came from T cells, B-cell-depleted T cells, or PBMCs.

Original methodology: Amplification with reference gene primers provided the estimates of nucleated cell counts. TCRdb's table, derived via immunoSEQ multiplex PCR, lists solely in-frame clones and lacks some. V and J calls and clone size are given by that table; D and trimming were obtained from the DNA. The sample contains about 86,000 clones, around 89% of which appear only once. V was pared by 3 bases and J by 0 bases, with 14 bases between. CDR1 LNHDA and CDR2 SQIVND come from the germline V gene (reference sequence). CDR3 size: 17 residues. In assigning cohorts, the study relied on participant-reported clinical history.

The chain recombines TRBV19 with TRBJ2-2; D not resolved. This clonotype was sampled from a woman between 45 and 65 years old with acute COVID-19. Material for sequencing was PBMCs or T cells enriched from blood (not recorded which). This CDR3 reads CASSIYRGSSNTGELFF. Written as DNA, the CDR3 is TGTGCCAGTAGTATTTATCGTGGCAGTTCGAACACCGGGGAGCTGTTTTTT.